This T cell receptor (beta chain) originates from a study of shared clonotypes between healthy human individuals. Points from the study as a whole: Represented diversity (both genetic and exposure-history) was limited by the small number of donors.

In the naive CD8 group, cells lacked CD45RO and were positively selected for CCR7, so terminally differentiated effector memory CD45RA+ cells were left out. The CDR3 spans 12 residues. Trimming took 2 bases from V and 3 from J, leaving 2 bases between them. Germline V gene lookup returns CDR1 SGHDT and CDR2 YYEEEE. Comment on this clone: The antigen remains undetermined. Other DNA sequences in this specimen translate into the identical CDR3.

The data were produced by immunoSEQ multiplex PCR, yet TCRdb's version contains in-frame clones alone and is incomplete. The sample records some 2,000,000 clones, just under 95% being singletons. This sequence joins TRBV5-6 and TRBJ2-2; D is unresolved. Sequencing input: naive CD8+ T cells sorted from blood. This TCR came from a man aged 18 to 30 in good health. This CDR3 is CASSFYTGELFF. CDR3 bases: TGTGCCAGCAGCTTTTACACCGGGGAGCTGTTTTTT.